A selection of T cell receptor beta chains follows, all from one sample in a study of beta chain features in type 1 diabetes. The data were produced by immunoSEQ multiplex PCR, yet TCRdb's version contains in-frame clones alone and is incomplete. The repertoire holds around 350,000 clones, with roughly 12% as singletons. The specimen sequenced was naive CD4+ T cells from blood. The receptors come from a man younger than 35 in good health. CDR3s include the opening cysteine and the closing phenylalanine or tryptophan. D genes are given only for firm matches. Clone size appears in some rows only: once, few, many, or a class for an expanded clone.

D,size,V,J,CDR3,DNA
TRBD1,.,TRBV29-1,TRBJ1-5,CSVADRASNQPQHF,TGCAGCGTTGCGGACAGGGCAAGCAATCAGCCCCAGCATTTT
.,.,TRBV18,TRBJ2-2,CASSEGPGVLHGELFF,TGTGCCAGCTCCGAAGGGCCGGGGGTCCTGCACGGCGAGCTGTTTTTT
TRBD1,few,TRBV25-1,TRBJ1-6,CASSNRGQDSPLHF,TGTGCCAGCAGTAACAGGGGGCAGGATTCACCCCTCCACTTT
TRBD1,.,TRBV7-8,TRBJ2-5,CASSAGQGAGETQYF,TGTGCCAGCAGCGCGGGACAGGGGGCGGGGGAGACCCAGTACTTC
.,.,TRBV28,TRBJ1-2,CASGSEGYTF,TGTGCCAGCGGGAGTGAGGGCTACACCTTC
.,few,TRBV7-2,TRBJ1-4,CASSEDRLATNEKLFF,TGTGCCAGCAGCGAAGACAGGCTAGCAACTAATGAAAAACTGTTTTTT
.,few,TRBV6-5,TRBJ2-4,CASTDATIQYF,TGTGCCAGCACCGACGCGACAATTCAGTACTTC
TRBD1,.,TRBV4-2,TRBJ1-2,CASSQGQGRGYTF,TGTGCCAGCAGCCAAGGACAGGGCAGAGGCTACACCTTC
.,.,TRBV7-2,TRBJ1-3,CASSPSGVSGNTIYF,TGTGCCAGCAGCCCTAGTGGTGTATCTGGAAACACCATATATTTT
.,.,TRBV5-5,TRBJ1-2,CASSLDISSWNYGYTF,TGTGCCAGCAGCTTGGACATTAGTAGCTGGAACTATGGCTACACCTTC
.,few,TRBV29-1,TRBJ2-2,CSVEEQMNTGELFF,TGCAGCGTTGAAGAACAGATGAACACCGGGGAGCTGTTTTTT
.,few,TRBV5-4,TRBJ2-5,CASSPGQTQETQYF,TGTGCCAGCAGCCCTGGACAGACACAAGAGACCCAGTACTTC
.,few,TRBV5-1,TRBJ2-7,CASSATQSPYEQYF,TGCGCCAGCAGCGCCACACAATCCCCTTACGAGCAGTACTTC
TRBD1,many,TRBV15,TRBJ2-7,CATSRDRGYEQYF,TGTGCCACCAGCCGGGACAGAGGCTACGAGCAGTACTTC
TRBD1,few,TRBV18,TRBJ2-7,CASSPQGQQTYEQYF,TGTGCCAGCTCACCACAGGGACAGCAAACCTACGAGCAGTACTTC
.,.,TRBV19,TRBJ2-7,CASSMGSRAYEQYF,TGTGCCAGTAGTATGGGATCGCGGGCCTACGAGCAGTACTTC
TRBD2,.,TRBV15,TRBJ2-7,CATSRGSGRLEQYF,TGTGCCACCAGCAGAGGTAGCGGGAGGCTCGAGCAGTACTTC
.,.,TRBV7-6,TRBJ1-1,CASSPGAANTEAFF,TGTGCCAGCAGCCCAGGGGCAGCGAACACTGAAGCTTTCTTT
TRBD1,few,TRBV28,TRBJ1-2,CASSLWIRDRASHSYGYTF,TGTGCCAGCAGTTTATGGATCCGGGACAGGGCGTCTCATAGCTATGGCTACACCTTC
.,.,TRBV7-2,TRBJ2-5,CASSLVGETQYF,TGTGCCAGCAGCTTAGTCGGTGAGACCCAGTACTTC
TRBD1,.,TRBV25-1,TRBJ1-2,CASSEGRDRGPVAF,TGTGCCAGCAGTGAAGGAAGGGACAGGGGGCCGGTCGCCTTC
.,.,TRBV10-3,TRBJ1-2,CAISEPGSRYGYTF,TGTGCCATCAGTGAACCGGGTTCCCGCTATGGCTACACCTTC
.,.,TRBV7-8,TRBJ2-2,CASSLASPFQANTGELFF,TGTGCCAGCAGCTTAGCCTCTCCATTCCAGGCGAACACCGGGGAGCTGTTTTTT
TRBD1,.,TRBV29-1,TRBJ2-7,CSVGQGYSYEQYF,TGCAGCGTTGGACAGGGATACTCCTACGAGCAGTACTTC
TRBD1,few,TRBV2,TRBJ2-3,CASSDRETDTQYF,TGTGCCAGCTCTGACAGGGAAACAGATACGCAGTATTTT
.,few,TRBV9,TRBJ2-1,CASSVITGYNNEQFF,TGTGCCAGCAGCGTGATAACAGGGTATAACAATGAGCAGTTCTTC
.,few,TRBV11-1,TRBJ1-1,CASSPDVRAYTEAFF,TGTGCCAGCAGCCCGGACGTGCGGGCCTACACTGAAGCTTTCTTT
.,.,TRBV6-5,TRBJ1-1,CASSYNKGPEAFF,TGTGCCAGCAGTTATAATAAGGGGCCCGAAGCTTTCTTT
TRBD1,few,TRBV4-3,TRBJ1-1,CASSQSGGNTEAFF,TGCGCCAGCAGCCAGTCAGGGGGGAACACTGAAGCTTTCTTT
TRBD1,few,TRBV19,TRBJ2-2,CASSRAGGNTGELFF,TGTGCCAGTAGTAGGGCAGGGGGAAACACCGGGGAGCTGTTTTTT
TRBD1,.,TRBV19,TRBJ1-1,CASSKWTGVNTEAFF,TGTGCCAGTAGTAAATGGACAGGGGTGAACACTGAAGCTTTCTTT
TRBD1,few,TRBV4-3,TRBJ2-6,CASSQEPQMDRVSGANVLTF,TGCGCCAGCAGCCAAGAACCTCAAATGGACAGGGTCTCTGGGGCCAACGTCCTGACTTTC
TRBD2,few,TRBV18,TRBJ2-7,CASSPTGGQTYEQYF,TGTGCCAGCTCACCGACGGGAGGCCAGACCTACGAGCAGTACTTC
.,few,TRBV7-6,TRBJ1-4,CASSLSTAEKLFF,TGTGCCAGCAGCTTAAGTACAGCAGAAAAACTGTTTTTT
TRBD2,.,TRBV7-9,TRBJ2-1,CASSSGLAGAVEQFF,TGTGCCAGCAGCTCGGGACTAGCGGGAGCAGTTGAGCAGTTCTTC
.,few,TRBV5-4,TRBJ1-5,CASSLDRANQPQHF,TGTGCCAGCAGCTTGGACAGGGCCAATCAGCCCCAGCATTTT
.,few,TRBV5-4,TRBJ1-1,CASSWQNRVYF,TGTGCCAGCAGCTGGCAGAACAGGGTTTACTTT
.,few,TRBV6-6,TRBJ2-7,CASSPSYEQYF,TGTGCCAGCAGTCCTTCCTACGAGCAGTACTTC
.,.,TRBV5-8,TRBJ2-1,CASSLVGEQFF,TGTGCCAGCAGCTTGGTCGGTGAGCAGTTCTTC
TRBD1,few,TRBV30,TRBJ1-4,CAWNRDRDQKKLFF,TGTGCCTGGAACCGGGACAGGGACCAGAAAAAACTGTTTTTT
.,few,TRBV7-9,TRBJ2-1,CASSLSGQNNEQFF,TGTGCCAGCAGCCTTTCCGGACAGAACAATGAGCAGTTCTTC
.,few,TRBV7-9,TRBJ1-2,CASSLEMASTQNTF,TGTGCCAGCAGCTTAGAGATGGCATCCACACAAAACACCTTC
TRBD1,.,TRBV15,TRBJ2-6,CATRSRGTGANVLTF,TGTGCCACCCGGAGCAGGGGGACTGGGGCCAACGTCCTGACTTTC
.,.,TRBV19,TRBJ2-7,CASSRTGSSQSYEQYF,TGTGCCAGTAGTAGGACCGGGAGCTCCCAATCCTACGAGCAGTACTTC
.,few,TRBV19,TRBJ2-5,CASSTPGGIKTQYF,TGTGCCAGTAGTACCCCCGGGGGTATAAAGACCCAGTACTTC
.,.,TRBV29-1,TRBJ2-2,CSVHDRSAGELFF,TGCAGCGTCCATGACAGGTCGGCCGGGGAGCTGTTTTTT
TRBD1,.,TRBV29-1,TRBJ1-4,CSAGTATNEKLFF,TGCAGCGCCGGGACAGCAACTAATGAAAAACTGTTTTTT
TRBD1,few,TRBV5-1,TRBJ1-2,CASSSGQMGGYTF,TGCGCCAGCAGCTCGGGACAGATGGGTGGCTACACCTTC
.,few,TRBV6-1,TRBJ2-1,CASSAGGNEQFF,TGTGCCAGCAGTGCAGGAGGCAATGAGCAGTTCTTC
TRBD1,few,TRBV7-9,TRBJ1-4,CASSITGDQEKLFF,TGTGCCAGCAGTATCACAGGGGATCAGGAAAAACTGTTTTTT
TRBD2,few,TRBV28,TRBJ2-5,CASSPGTSGRETQYF,TGTGCCAGCAGTCCGGGGACTAGCGGGAGGGAGACCCAGTACTTC
TRBD1,.,TRBV27,TRBJ2-7,CASSSQGAVREQYF,TGTGCCAGCAGTTCTCAGGGGGCAGTTCGAGAGCAGTACTTC
.,few,TRBV27,TRBJ2-1,CASRALAESSYNEQFF,TGTGCCAGCAGGGCCTTAGCCGAGAGCTCCTACAATGAGCAGTTCTTC
.,few,TRBV30,TRBJ2-3,CAWRPGLVTDTQYF,TGTGCCTGGAGACCGGGACTTGTCACAGATACGCAGTATTTT
TRBD1,.,TRBV28,TRBJ1-4,CASSSPDRINEKLFF,TGTGCCAGCAGTTCCCCGGACAGGATTAATGAAAAACTGTTTTTT